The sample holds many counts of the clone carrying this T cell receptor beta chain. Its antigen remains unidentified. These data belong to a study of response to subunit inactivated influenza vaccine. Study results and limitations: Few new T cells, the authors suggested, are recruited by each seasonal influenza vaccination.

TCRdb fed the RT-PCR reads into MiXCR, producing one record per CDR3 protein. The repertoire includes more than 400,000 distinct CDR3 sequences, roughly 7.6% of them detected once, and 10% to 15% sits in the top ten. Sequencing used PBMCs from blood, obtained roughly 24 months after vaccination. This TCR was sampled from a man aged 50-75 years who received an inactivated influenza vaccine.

The CDR3 loop reads CASSQSYRAEAFF. The CDR3 nucleotides are TGTGCCAGCAGCCAAAGTTACCGTGCTGAAGCTTTCTTT. J is TRBJ1-1 and V is TRBV3-1; D uncertain. The CDR3 is 13 residues long. Trimming took off 2 bases at V and 6 bases at J, with 10 bases between the two ends. Germline-derived CDR1 and CDR2 are LGHDT and YNNKEL (reference sequence).